What follows is one TCR beta chain and its context. These data come from a study of blood T cell repertoires in COVID-19. Overall study: Samples taken during acute and convalescent COVID-19 were collected in the United States, Italy and Spain.

Authors' data handling: Reference gene primer amplification yielded estimated nucleated cell counts. Only in-frame clones appear in the TCRdb table, and some are missing; sequencing was by immunoSEQ multiplex PCR. That table supplies the V and J calls and clone size; D and trimming were determined from the DNA. The table includes 150,000 to 200,000 clones, 80% detected once. Participants reported their clinical history, and cohort assignment relied on those reports. Sequenced sample: PBMCs or T cells enriched from blood (not recorded which). The clonotype comes from a woman in her sixties or seventies who had recovered from COVID-19.

The CDR3: CASSELNRGHTEAFF. CDR3 in DNA: TGTGCCAGCAGTGAGCTCAACAGGGGGCATACTGAAGCTTTCTTT. The chain combines TRBV6-1 with TRBJ1-1; 9 bases agree with TRBD1. Trimming took 3 bases from V and 5 from J; bases not matched to a gene: 7. The CDR3 consists of 15 residues. Germline V gene sequence: CDR1 MNHNS, CDR2 SASEGT.